Below are 22 T cell receptor beta chains sequenced from a single sample in a study of beta chain features in type 1 diabetes (dated by TCRdb to 2016 to 2018). Receptors were amplified or captured by the immunoSEQ multiplex PCR assay. All of the isolated RNA was reverse transcribed with the High Capacity cDNA Reverse Transcription Kit, so expressed TCRB transcripts were sequenced. The immuneACCESS repertoire file appears here via TCRdb, limited to in-frame rearrangements. These files lack a portion of the clones; in checked studies, under half of the deficit traces to unresolved V genes, and the cause of the others is not known. The sample table records some 270,000 clones; about a tenth of these occur just once. Approximately 0.017% of the sample belongs to the ten largest clones. Which antigens these TCRs recognize remains unknown. Overall study results and their limits: In all four CD4+ subsets, TCRB CDR3 length was moderately but significantly shorter in type 1 diabetes patients.

Sequenced: naive CD4+ T cells from blood. Interpreted using the paper, the cell subset or site label stands for: true naive CD4+ T cells. The receptor set was obtained from a man aged 25-40 years with type 1 diabetes.

The chain is built from TRBV5-1 and TRBJ2-3; the D is unclear. The CDR3 runs to 15 residues. The germline CDR1 and CDR2 sequences are SGHRS and YFSETQ. Trimming removed 0 bases from V and 0 bases from J, with 8 bases in between. The CDR3 DNA reads as TGCGCCAGCAGCTTGGGAGACACTAGCACAGATACGCAGTATTTT. The encoded protein is CASSLGDTSTDTQYF.

Written as DNA, the CDR3 is TGTGCCAGCAGCGTAGCTGGACAGGTAGGCAATGAGCAGTTCTTC. Amino acids: CASSVAGQVGNEQFF. This rearrangement joins TRBV9 to TRBJ2-1, with 7 bases lining up with TRBD1. CDR1 and CDR2 from the germline V gene are SGDLS and YYNGEE. V lost 0 bases and J lost 6; bases outside the gene matches: 6. This CDR3 spans 15 amino acids.

This clone was counted a few times. In DNA, the CDR3 is TGTGCCAGCAGGCGGACAGGTTTATATTCACCCCTCCACTTT. Protein: CASRRTGLYSPLHF. This chain connects TRBV7-9 to TRBJ1-6, with TRBD1 matching 7 bases. Germline CDR1 SEHNR, CDR2 FQNEAQ (reference sequence). The CDR3 is made up of 14 amino acids. V was pared by 6 bases and J by 8 bases, with 7 bases of the junction left unmatched. The complete variable domain, with remaining parts taken from reference TRBV7-9 and TRBJ1-6, reads DTGVSQNPRHKITKRGQNVTFRCDPISEHNRLYWYRQTLGQGPEFLTYFQNEAQLEKSRLLSDRFSAERPKGSFSTLEIQRTEQGDSAMYLCASRRTGLYSPLHFGNGTRLTVT.

This clone was counted a few times. The chain couples TRBV28 to TRBJ2-7, with D possibly matching TRBD1 (5 bases). This CDR3 is built from 15 residues. Trimming cost V 5 bases and J 6 bases, with 20 bases left between them. Germline loops: CDR1 MDHEN, CDR2 SYDVKM. CDR3 loop: CASSPARAAGLEQYF. The CDR3 coding sequence is TGTGCCAGCAGTCCCGCTCGGGCGGCAGGGCTCGAGCAGTACTTC. The full variable domain, in which reference TRBV28 and TRBJ2-7 provide the parts outside the CDR3, is DVKVTQSSRYLVKRTGEKVFLECVQDMDHENMFWYRQDPGLGLRLIYFSYDVKMKEKGDIPEGYSVSREKKERFSLILESASTNQTSMYLCASSPARAAGLEQYFGPGTRLTVT.

The chain uses TRBV9 and TRBJ1-6, with D possibly matching TRBD1 (6 bases). CDR3 length equals 13 residues. Trimming left V 3 bases short and J 9 bases short, with 10 bases between. Germline CDR1 and CDR2: SGDLS and YYNGEE. The CDR3 spells CASSAQQGSPLHF. In nucleotides, the CDR3 is TGTGCCAGCAGCGCACAACAGGGTTCACCCCTCCACTTT.

The chain combines TRBV9 with TRBJ2-2, with 7 bases identical to TRBD1. The J segment lost 5 bases and the V segment lost 2 bases, leaving 9 bases of the junction unmatched. There are 16 residues in the CDR3. Germline assignment: CDR1 SGDLS and CDR2 YYNGEE. The CDR3 nucleotides are TGTGCCAGCAGCGTGAATAGGGGGCGTGGGACCGGGGAGCTGTTTTTT. Translating gives CASSVNRGRGTGELFF.

The chain recombines TRBV10-3 with TRBJ1-2, with TRBD1 matching over 7 bases. V was pared by 10 bases and J by 11 bases, with 10 bases of the junction left unmatched. The CDR3 sequence is 11 residues long. Germline CDR1 ENHRY, CDR2 SYGVKD. For the CDR3, the DNA is TGTGCCACCCATCAAGACAGGGTTTACACCTTC. This sequence encodes CATHQDRVYTF.

The rearrangement links TRBV4-1 to TRBJ2-7, with 7 bases that match TRBD1. There are 15 residues in the CDR3. Germline V gene sequence: CDR1 MGHRA, CDR2 YSYEKL. Germline trimming cut 4 bases from V and 3 bases from J; bases unmatched to any gene: 9. The CDR3 DNA reads TGCGCCAGCAGCCGACTTCTGGGACAGAACTACGAGCAGTACTTC. Translation gives CASSRLLGQNYEQYF.

This clone was counted only a few times. The gene calls are TRBV11-1 and TRBJ2-3, with D possibly matching TRBD2 (7 bases). Trimming pared 5 bases from V and 7 bases from J, leaving 16 bases between. Germline V gene sequence: CDR1 SGHAT, CDR2 FQDESV (reference sequence). The CDR3 consists of 14 residues. The DNA for the CDR3 is TGTGCCAGCAGCAGTACGGGGGGCCGATATACGCAGTATTTT. It specifies CASSSTGGRYTQYF.

The chain has TRBV14 and TRBJ2-3; 7 bases fit TRBD2. Trimming took 3 bases from V and 3 from J; bases not matched to a gene: 0. This CDR3 comprises 13 residues. Germline values: CDR1 SGHDN, CDR2 FVKESK. CDR3 DNA: TGTGCCAGCAGCCAGCGGGGGACAGATACGCAGTATTTT. Protein: CASSQRGTDTQYF. The whole variable domain, remainder taken from reference TRBV14 and TRBJ2-3, is EAGVTQFPSHSVIEKGQTVTLRCDPISGHDNLYWYRRVMGKEIKFLLHFVKESKQDESGMPNNRFLAERTGGTYSTLKVQPAELEDSGVYFCASSQRGTDTQYFGPGTRLTVL.

The chain recombines TRBV2 with TRBJ1-5; TRBD1 agrees at 10 bases. The germline V gene encodes CDR1 SNHLY and CDR2 FYNNEI. The CDR3 has 17 amino acids. After removal of 8 bases from V and 0 bases from J, the junction contained 10 bases not matched to a gene. CDR3 bases: TGTGCCAGCTCGCTCGGGACAGGGGCTTATAGCAATCAGCCCCAGCATTTT. Its protein product is CASSLGTGAYSNQPQHF.

This clone was detected a few times. V gene TRBV28 combines with J gene TRBJ1-5, with D perhaps TRBD1 (6 bases). Trimming cost V 0 bases and J 2 bases, with 11 bases left between them. The CDR3 runs to 16 residues. Looked up from germline, CDR1 is MDHEN and CDR2 is SYDVKM. This CDR3 reads CASSLWSGVGNQPQHF. CDR3 sequence (DNA): TGTGCCAGCAGTTTATGGTCAGGGGTTGGCAATCAGCCCCAGCATTTT.

The table lists this clone with a few counts. The chain is built from TRBV11-2 and TRBJ2-3; tentatively, D is TRBD2 (5 bases). The CDR3 sequence is 15 residues long. With 2 bases removed from V and 6 bases from J, the gap between germline ends came to 15 bases. Per the germline V gene, CDR1 is SGHAT and CDR2 is FQNNGV. This chain's CDR3 is CASSLLRTSRDTQYF. The CDR3 nucleotides read TGTGCCAGCAGCTTACTTCGGACTTCGAGGGATACGCAGTATTTT.

The genes are TRBV28 and TRBJ2-7, with D uncertain. CDR1 is MDHEN, CDR2 SYDVKM, per germline. This CDR3 spans 11 amino acids. The V end was cut by 4 bases, the J end by 3 bases, with 4 bases between. Written as DNA, the CDR3 is TGTGCCAGCAGTTCCGGCTACGAGCAGTACTTC. Translating gives CASSSGYEQYF.

This sequence joins TRBV29-1 and TRBJ2-7, with 11 bases identical to TRBD2. From germline, CDR1 is SQVTM and CDR2 ANQGSEA. The CDR3 loop spans 12 amino acids. V lost 7 bases and J lost 3; bases outside the gene matches: 2. CDR3 nucleotide sequence: TGCAGCGCCGGGACTAGCGGCTACGAGCAGTACTTC. Its translation is CSAGTSGYEQYF.

This clone has a handful of counts. The genes are TRBV19 and TRBJ1-1; 12 bases are shared with TRBD1. V shed 5 bases and J 8 bases; nucleotides not matched to a gene: 6. This CDR3 region has 14 residues. Germline lookup yields CDR1 LNHDA and CDR2 SQIVND (reference sequence). This chain's CDR3 is CASSAPGQGAEAFF. CDR3 nucleotide sequence: TGTGCCAGTAGTGCCCCGGGACAGGGGGCGGAAGCTTTCTTT.

This clone was found a few times. The genes are TRBV27 and TRBJ1-5; tentative D call: TRBD1 (6 bases). Trimming removed 2 bases from V and 7 bases from J, with 12 bases in between. Germline-derived CDR1 and CDR2 are MNHEY and SMNVEV (reference sequence). This CDR3 region has 14 residues. The CDR3 reads CASSLTRGGQPQHF. The CDR3 DNA follows: TGTGCCAGCAGTTTAACCAGGGGAGGGCAGCCCCAGCATTTT.

The chain joins TRBV5-4 to TRBJ2-3; D might be TRBD2 (5 bases). Germline V gene lookup returns CDR1 SGHNT and CDR2 YYREEE (reference sequence). CDR3 length: 15 amino acids. Between the trimmed V and J ends, which lost 0 bases and 0 bases, there was a span of 8 bases. CDR3 in DNA: TGTGCCAGCAGCTTGGCTAGCTTAAGCACAGATACGCAGTATTTT. Its protein product is CASSLASLSTDTQYF. The full variable domain, completed using reference TRBV5-4 and TRBJ2-3, is ETGVTQSPTHLIKTRGQQVTLRCSSQSGHNTVSWYQQALGQGPQFIFQYYREEENGRGNFPPRFSGLQFPNYSSELNVNALELDDSALYLCASSLASLSTDTQYFGPGTRLTVL.

This clone was picked up a small number of times. The gene calls are TRBV4-1 and TRBJ2-3; 7 bases are a match to TRBD1. V lost 4 bases to trimming and J lost 3 bases; unmatched junction nucleotides: 4. The CDR3 extends over 14 amino acids. Germline V gene data show CDR1 as MGHRA and CDR2 as YSYEKL. The CDR3 DNA reads TGCGCCAGCAGCCTCGGACAGGCGACAGATACGCAGTATTTT. It encodes CASSLGQATDTQYF.

The chain joins TRBV2 to TRBJ2-7, with 9 bases fitting TRBD1. The CDR3 loop spans 13 amino acids. Germline V gene data show CDR1 as SNHLY and CDR2 as FYNNEI. Trimming at V came to 6 bases and at J to 5 bases, leaving 5 bases not matched to a gene. Written as DNA, the CDR3 is TGTGCCAGCAGAGAAACAGGGGGCCACGAGCAGTACTTC. Protein product: CASRETGGHEQYF.

There are a few counts of this clone. This sequence joins TRBV11-2 and TRBJ2-7; possibly TRBD1 for D (5 bases). This CDR3 is built from 12 residues. Germline CDR1 and CDR2: SGHAT and FQNNGV. V lost 5 bases and J 6 bases, leaving 11 bases between the germline ends. The DNA for the CDR3 is TGTGCCAGCAGCCCCCACAGGACCGAGCAGTACTTC. Translated, it gives CASSPHRTEQYF.

The CDR3 bases are TGTGCCAGCAGCCCTATGTCGGGGTCGAACACCGGGGAGCTGTTTTTT. Its translation is CASSPMSGSNTGELFF. This sequence joins TRBV5-4 and TRBJ2-2; D might be TRBD2 (5 bases). Germline assignment: CDR1 SGHNT and CDR2 YYREEE (reference sequence). This CDR3 spans 16 amino acids. The V gene lost 4 bases and the J gene lost 0 bases, with 13 bases spanning the gap.